The present T cell receptor beta chain was sequenced within a study of shared clonotypes between healthy human individuals. The CDR3 spans 14 residues. V was clipped by 5 bases and J by 2 bases, with 12 bases between them. CDR1 is MGHDK and CDR2 is SYGVNS in the germline V gene. Per the study methods: For the immunoSEQ data, sequences were junction-only without quality scores, so filtering differed. Clones were sequenced by immunoSEQ multiplex PCR, and TCRdb holds only the in-frame ones, with some missing. V and J calls and clone size are given by that table; D and trimming were obtained from the DNA. The sample contains some 900,000 clones, about 80% of which appear only once.

The sample consisted of memory CD4+ T cells sorted from blood. The subset denotes: CD45RA-negative fraction. The sequence came from a man younger than 30 in good health. The rearrangement links TRBV25-1 to TRBJ2-5; the D gene is possibly TRBD1 (6 bases). CDR3 amino acids: CASSNRVSQETQYF. CDR3 bases: TGTGCCAGCAGTAACAGGGTCTCTCAAGAGACCCAGTACTTC.